This entry is about one T cell receptor (beta chain). What it binds is not known. The CDR3 consists of 16 residues. Per the germline V gene, CDR1 is MNHNS and CDR2 is SASEGT. The V end was cut by 6 bases, the J end by 0 bases, with 17 bases between. Nobody among the patients had been given any treatment before thyroid surgery. Authors' analysis steps: Clinicopathological groups differed in CDR3, with these differences serving to build a distant-metastasis classifier for papillary thyroid cancer. TCRdb re-analyzed the PCR reads using MiXCR. TCRdb's processing, not the study's, gives the V and J calls here. Of under 45,000 clones listed, 25% to 30% are singletons. This entry belongs to a study of metastatic and nonmetastatic thyroid tumors. Study overall: Repertoires from malignant and benign thyroid patients were compared across blood and tumor or nodule tissue.

Study-wide results and caveats: For both blood and tumor, malignant thyroid tumors reportedly showed significantly higher TCR beta diversity than benign nodules did.

The rearrangement links TRBV6-1 to TRBJ1-1; D might be TRBD1 (5 bases). This TCR derives from a male donor with papillary thyroid cancer or a benign thyroid nodule (not recorded which). Some clones in this sample may be carry-over from other donors' samples. The sequenced sample was blood. CDR3 DNA: TGTGCCAGCAGAACCGGGACCGCCGGAATGAACACTGAAGCTTTCTTT. Translating gives CASRTGTAGMNTEAFF.